This T cell receptor (beta chain) was captured in a study of shared clonotypes between healthy human individuals. Across the whole study: Donors had three CD4 naive, three CD4 memory, two CD8 naive and one CD8 memory plate apiece.

With 1 base removed from V and 5 bases from J, the gap between germline ends came to 14 bases. Germline values: CDR1 LGHNA, CDR2 YNFKEQ. The CDR3 has 15 residues. The input for sorted-subset replicate PCRs was approximately 210 ng DNA, tens of thousands of T cell genomes. The assay was immunoSEQ multiplex PCR, and TCRdb's table has in-frame clones only and misses some. Altogether roughly 380,000 clones are present, around 96% being singletons, with the ten largest covering around 0.3%. Every donor was a Caucasian adult from Nashville, Tennessee. As to this clone: Its cognate antigen is unknown. Other nucleotide sequences from this sample produce the same CDR3.

General observations from the study: Non-shared clonotypes displayed generation probabilities falling below those of clonotypes present in all four donors.

The rearrangement links TRBV4-2 to TRBJ1-2; TRBD1 is a possible D gene (5 bases). This TCR derives from a man aged 25-45 years in good health. The sample consisted of memory CD8+ T cells sorted from blood. The subset here: CD45RO+ cells pooled with CCR7-negative TemRA cells. The CDR3 region has the DNA TGTGCCAGCAGCCAAGTGGGAGGGAAGGGGTATGGCTACACCTTC. Its protein is CASSQVGGKGYGYTF.